This T cell receptor (beta chain) was recorded in a study of cytomegalovirus exposure and HLA in healthy donors. General observations from the study: TCR beta sequences reportedly predicted most subjects' HLA-A and HLA-B alleles accurately.

A word on this clone: Its antigen is unknown.

The CDR3 loop spans 16 amino acids. Germline V CDR1 and CDR2: LNHDA, SQIVND (reference sequence). The trim removed 6 bases at V and 2 bases at J, leaving 10 bases unmatched. Amplification used 60 Vbeta primers and 13 Jbeta primers. Profiling relied on immunoSEQ multiplex PCR, and the TCRdb table lists in-frame clones only, not all of them. Its table lists around 70,000 clones. The TCR comes from a boy between 5 and 17 years old in good health and CMV-seronegative. The sample consisted of PBMCs. This rearrangement joins TRBV19 to TRBJ1-5; 7 bases agree with TRBD1. CDR3: CASSIIRDRGNQPQHF. As DNA, the CDR3 is TGTGCCAGTAGCATTATCCGGGACAGAGGCAATCAGCCCCAGCATTTT. Variable domain in full (rest from reference TRBV19 and TRBJ1-5): DGGITQSPKYLFRKEGQNVTLSCEQNLNHDAMYWYRQDPGQGLRLIYYSQIVNDFQKGDIAEGYSVSREKKESFPLTVTSAQKNPTAFYLCASSIIRDRGNQPQHFGDGTRLSIL.